The 16 T cell receptor beta chains below come from one sample, sequenced in a study of blood T cell repertoires in COVID-19. TCRdb's table, derived via immunoSEQ multiplex PCR, lists solely in-frame clones and lacks some. Among 200,000 to 250,000 clones listed, more than 80% were seen once. The sequenced sample was peripheral blood. These receptor sequences come from a woman in her 30s with COVID-19, enrolled during active disease.

This chain uses TRBV7-2 with TRBJ2-3; no definite D call. The V gene's germline CDR1 is SGHTA and CDR2 FQGNSA. CDR3 length: 14 residues. V dropped 0 bases and J dropped 4 bases, with 8 bases sitting between them. The DNA of the CDR3 is TGTGCCAGCAGCTTAGCTCCTCAGGCAGATACGCAGTATTTT. This codes for CASSLAPQADTQYF.

The rearrangement links TRBV6-1 to TRBJ2-3, with 11 bases aligning to TRBD2. The CDR3 is 16 amino acids. Per the germline V gene, CDR1 is MNHNS and CDR2 is SASEGT. V gave up 0 bases and J gave up 3 bases; unmatched junction bases: 2. The CDR3 loop is CASSEARLAGTDTQYF. In nucleotides, the CDR3 is TGTGCCAGCAGTGAAGCCCGACTAGCGGGGACAGATACGCAGTATTTT.

For the CDR3, the DNA is TGTGCCAGCAGCTTAGAACTCAGGTACACAGATACGCAGTATTTT. This gives the protein CASSLELRYTDTQYF. The genes are TRBV7-2 and TRBJ2-3; D gene unclear. Trimming removed 1 base at V and 2 bases at J, with 10 bases between. Germline V CDR1 and CDR2: SGHTA, FQGNSA. The CDR3 is made up of 15 amino acids.

The chain links TRBV15 to TRBJ2-1; a possible D gene is TRBD2 (5 bases). CDR3 length: 15 residues. Germline V gives CDR1 LNHNV, CDR2 YYDKDF (reference sequence). Trimming stripped 0 bases from V and 4 bases from J, with 10 bases between. CDR3 in amino acids: CATSRDFSVYNEQFF. The CDR3, as DNA: TGTGCCACCAGCAGAGATTTTAGCGTTTACAATGAGCAGTTCTTC.

The V call is TRBV5-6, the J call TRBJ2-5, with TRBD2 matching 10 bases. The CDR3 extends over 12 amino acids. Trimming at V came to 2 bases and at J to 10 bases, leaving 2 bases not matched to a gene. CDR1 and CDR2 from the germline V gene are SGHDT and YYEEEE. CDR3 in amino acids: CASSFVAGGQYF. The CDR3 nucleotides are TGTGCCAGCAGCTTCGTAGCGGGGGGCCAGTACTTC. Variable domain in full (rest from reference TRBV5-6 and TRBJ2-5): DAGVTQSPTHLIKTRGQQVTLRCSPKSGHDTVSWYQQALGQGPQFIFQYYEEEERQRGNFPDRFSGHQFPNYSSELNVNALLLGDSALYLCASSFVAGGQYFGPGTRLLVL.

This clone was detected only once. The CDR3: CASSSYGGGLETQYF. As DNA, the CDR3 is TGTGCCAGCAGTTCGTACGGGGGGGGTTTAGAGACCCAGTACTTC. The J gene is TRBJ2-5, the V gene TRBV28; 8 bases agree with TRBD2. The CDR3 spans 15 residues. Germline trimming cut 4 bases from V and 4 bases from J; bases unmatched to any gene: 8. Germline loops: CDR1 MDHEN, CDR2 SYDVKM.

The V and J genes are TRBV19 and TRBJ2-3; 9 nucleotides match TRBD1. CDR1 LNHDA and CDR2 SQIVND come from the germline V gene (reference sequence). The CDR3 spans 18 residues. V lost 10 bases, J lost 0 bases, and 17 bases stayed unmatched. The DNA of the CDR3 is TGTGCCACTACGGACAGGGGACCCCTTTTTGCTAGCACAGATACGCAGTATTTT. Translated: CATTDRGPLFASTDTQYF.

V is TRBV7-8 and J is TRBJ1-2, with a tentative D call TRBD1 (5 bases). Trimming stripped 1 base from V and 7 bases from J, with 7 bases between. The CDR3 runs to 12 residues. Germline CDR1 and CDR2: SGHVS and FQNEAQ. This chain's CDR3 is CASSLDRLGYTF. DNA of the CDR3: TGTGCCAGCAGCTTAGACAGGCTTGGCTACACCTTC.

In DNA form, the CDR3 reads TGTGCCAGTAGTACAACAGCGGGGAGGGCCGCCAAAAACATTCAGTACTTC. Translation: CASSTTAGRAAKNIQYF. V is TRBV19 and J is TRBJ2-4, with TRBD2 matching over 7 bases. V gave up 4 bases and J gave up 1 base; unmatched junction bases: 10. The CDR3 has 17 amino acids. CDR1 LNHDA and CDR2 SQIVND come from the germline V gene (reference sequence).

This clone showed up just a few times. The chain is built from TRBV19 and TRBJ1-4; a weak D match, TRBD1 (5 bases). V lost 9 bases, J lost 0 bases, and 17 bases lay in between. Germline V gene data show CDR1 as LNHDA and CDR2 as SQIVND (reference sequence). CDR3 length: 16 amino acids. CDR3 in amino acids: CASKRAGPATNEKLFF. CDR3 nucleotide sequence: TGTGCCAGCAAAAGGGCGGGGCCCGCAACTAATGAAAAACTGTTTTTT.

The chain joins TRBV3-1 (or the pseudogene TRBV3-2) to TRBJ2-5, with TRBD1 matching 9 bases. Germline CDR1 is LGHDT and CDR2 is YNNKEL (reference sequence). The V segment lost 0 bases and the J segment 0 bases; nucleotides outside the gene matches: 8. This CDR3 region has 18 residues. CDR3 sequence: CASSQDYRTGDNQETQYF. CDR3 coding DNA: TGTGCCAGCAGCCAAGATTATAGGACAGGGGACAACCAAGAGACCCAGTACTTC.

This clone has ten or more counts. The CDR3 DNA reads TGTGCCAGCAGCCATCTAGAGCGGGAGGCATACGAGCAGTACTTC. This codes for CASSHLEREAYEQYF. The gene calls are TRBV4-2 and TRBJ2-7; 9 nucleotides match TRBD2. Trimming at V came to 3 bases and at J to 4 bases, leaving 7 bases not matched to a gene. Germline CDR1 reads LGHNA; CDR2 reads YNFKEQ. The CDR3 totals 15 residues.

V usage is TRBV25-1 and J usage is TRBJ1-2; TRBD1 might be the D (6 bases). The V gene lost 7 bases and the J gene lost 3 bases, with 24 bases spanning the gap. Germline V gives CDR1 MGHDK, CDR2 SYGVNS. CDR3 length equals 17 residues. The chain's CDR3 is CASNGYETGHRHYGYTF. The CDR3 nucleotides are TGTGCCAGCAACGGTTACGAGACAGGCCACAGACACTATGGCTACACCTTC.

The chain combines TRBV6-2 or TRBV6-3 with TRBJ1-2; 8 bases align to TRBD1. The germline V gene encodes CDR1 MNHEY and CDR2 SVGEGT. This CDR3 is built from 12 residues. Trimming at V came to 4 bases and at J to 8 bases, leaving 3 bases not matched to a gene. CDR3 loop: CASSWTGRGYTF. DNA of the CDR3: TGTGCCAGCAGTTGGACAGGGCGCGGCTACACCTTC.

The chain recombines TRBV7-3 with TRBJ1-6; D is ambiguous. CDR1 and CDR2 from the germline V gene are SGHTA and FQGTGA. The CDR3 runs 15 residues. Trimming shortened V by 5 bases and J by 6 bases, and 14 bases separated the two germline ends. This chain's CDR3 is CASSPVGGLNSPLHF. The CDR3 DNA reads as TGTGCCAGCAGCCCTGTTGGCGGCCTTAATTCACCCCTCCACTTT.

V usage is TRBV7-3 and J usage is TRBJ1-3, with no clear D. V lost 2 bases to trimming and J lost 2 bases, with 4 bases between them. The length of the CDR3 is 13 residues. CDR1 and CDR2 (germline): SGHTA, FQGTGA. CDR3 in amino acids: CASSLEAGNTIYF. The CDR3 bases are TGTGCCAGCAGCTTAGAGGCTGGAAACACCATATATTTT.